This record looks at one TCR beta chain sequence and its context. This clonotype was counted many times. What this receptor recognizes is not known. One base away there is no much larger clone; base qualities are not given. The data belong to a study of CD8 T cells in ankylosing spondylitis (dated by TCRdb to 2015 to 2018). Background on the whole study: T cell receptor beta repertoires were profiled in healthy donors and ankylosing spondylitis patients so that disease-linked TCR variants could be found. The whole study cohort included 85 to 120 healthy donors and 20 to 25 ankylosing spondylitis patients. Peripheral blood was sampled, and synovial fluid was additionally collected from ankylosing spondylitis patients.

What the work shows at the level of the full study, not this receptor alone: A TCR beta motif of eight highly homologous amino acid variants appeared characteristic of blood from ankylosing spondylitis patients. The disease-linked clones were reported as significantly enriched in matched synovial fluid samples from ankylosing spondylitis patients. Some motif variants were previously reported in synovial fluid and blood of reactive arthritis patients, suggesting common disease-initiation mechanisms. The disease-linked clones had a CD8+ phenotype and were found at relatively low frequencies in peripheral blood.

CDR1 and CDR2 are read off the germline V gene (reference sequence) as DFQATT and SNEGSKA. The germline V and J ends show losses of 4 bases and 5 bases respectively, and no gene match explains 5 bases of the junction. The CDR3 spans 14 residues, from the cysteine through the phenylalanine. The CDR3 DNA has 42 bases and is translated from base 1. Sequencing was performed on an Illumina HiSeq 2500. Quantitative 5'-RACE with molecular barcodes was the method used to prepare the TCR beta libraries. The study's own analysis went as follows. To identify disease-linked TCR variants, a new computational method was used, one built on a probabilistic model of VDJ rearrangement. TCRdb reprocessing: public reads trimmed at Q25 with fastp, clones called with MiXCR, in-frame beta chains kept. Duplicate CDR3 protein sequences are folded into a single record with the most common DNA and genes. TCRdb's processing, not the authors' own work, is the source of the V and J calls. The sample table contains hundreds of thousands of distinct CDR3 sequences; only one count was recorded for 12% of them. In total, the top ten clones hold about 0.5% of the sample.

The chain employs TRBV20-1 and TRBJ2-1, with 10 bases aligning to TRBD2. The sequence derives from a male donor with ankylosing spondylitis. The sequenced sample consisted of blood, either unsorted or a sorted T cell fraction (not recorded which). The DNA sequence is TGCAGTGCTAAGGGACTAGCGATCGACAATGAGCAGTTCTTC. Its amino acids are CSAKGLAIDNEQFF.